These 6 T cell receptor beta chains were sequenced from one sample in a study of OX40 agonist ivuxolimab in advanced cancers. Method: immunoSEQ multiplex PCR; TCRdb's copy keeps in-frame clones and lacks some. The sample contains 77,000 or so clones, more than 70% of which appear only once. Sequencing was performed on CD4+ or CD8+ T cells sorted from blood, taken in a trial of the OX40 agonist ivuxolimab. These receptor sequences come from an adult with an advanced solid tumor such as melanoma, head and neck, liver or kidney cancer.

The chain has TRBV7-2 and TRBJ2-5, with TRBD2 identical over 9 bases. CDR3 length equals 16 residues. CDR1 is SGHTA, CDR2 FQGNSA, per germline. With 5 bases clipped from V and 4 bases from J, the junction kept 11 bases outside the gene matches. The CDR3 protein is CASSATGAGGPETQYF. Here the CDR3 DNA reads TGTGCCAGCAGCGCCACAGGAGCGGGGGGACCAGAGACCCAGTACTTC.

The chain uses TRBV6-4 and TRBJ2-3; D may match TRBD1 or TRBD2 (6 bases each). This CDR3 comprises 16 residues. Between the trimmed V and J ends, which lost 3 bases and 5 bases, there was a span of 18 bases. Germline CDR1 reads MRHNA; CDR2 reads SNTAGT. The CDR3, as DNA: TGTGCCAGCAGTGAGATCGGGACGGGGGCCAGAGATACGCAGTATTTT. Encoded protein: CASSEIGTGARDTQYF.

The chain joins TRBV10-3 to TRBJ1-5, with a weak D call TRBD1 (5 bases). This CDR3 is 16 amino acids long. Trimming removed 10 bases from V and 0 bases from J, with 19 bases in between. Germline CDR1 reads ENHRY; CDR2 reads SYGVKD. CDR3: CATKDSDRNSNQPQHF. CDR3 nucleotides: TGTGCCACCAAGGACTCCGACAGAAATAGCAATCAGCCCCAGCATTTT.

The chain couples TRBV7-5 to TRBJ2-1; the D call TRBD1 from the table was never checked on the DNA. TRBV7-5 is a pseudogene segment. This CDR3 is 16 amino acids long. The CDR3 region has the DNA TGTGTCGGTTACCGGGACAGGATCTTCTCCTACAATGAGCAGTTCTTC. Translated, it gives CVGYRDRIFSYNEQFF.

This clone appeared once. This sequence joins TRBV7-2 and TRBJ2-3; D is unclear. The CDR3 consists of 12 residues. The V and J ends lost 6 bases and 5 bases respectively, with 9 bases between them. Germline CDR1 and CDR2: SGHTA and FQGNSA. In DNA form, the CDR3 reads TGTGCCAGCAGTCCTACTCGAGATACGCAGTATTTT. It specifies CASSPTRDTQYF.

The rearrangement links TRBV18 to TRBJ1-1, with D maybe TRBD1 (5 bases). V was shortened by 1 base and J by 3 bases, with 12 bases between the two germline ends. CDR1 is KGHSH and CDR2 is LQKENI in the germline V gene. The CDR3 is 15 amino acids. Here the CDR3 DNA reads TGTGCCAGCTCACCACGTCCCAGGGAGGACACTGAAGCTTTCTTT. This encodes CASSPRPREDTEAFF.